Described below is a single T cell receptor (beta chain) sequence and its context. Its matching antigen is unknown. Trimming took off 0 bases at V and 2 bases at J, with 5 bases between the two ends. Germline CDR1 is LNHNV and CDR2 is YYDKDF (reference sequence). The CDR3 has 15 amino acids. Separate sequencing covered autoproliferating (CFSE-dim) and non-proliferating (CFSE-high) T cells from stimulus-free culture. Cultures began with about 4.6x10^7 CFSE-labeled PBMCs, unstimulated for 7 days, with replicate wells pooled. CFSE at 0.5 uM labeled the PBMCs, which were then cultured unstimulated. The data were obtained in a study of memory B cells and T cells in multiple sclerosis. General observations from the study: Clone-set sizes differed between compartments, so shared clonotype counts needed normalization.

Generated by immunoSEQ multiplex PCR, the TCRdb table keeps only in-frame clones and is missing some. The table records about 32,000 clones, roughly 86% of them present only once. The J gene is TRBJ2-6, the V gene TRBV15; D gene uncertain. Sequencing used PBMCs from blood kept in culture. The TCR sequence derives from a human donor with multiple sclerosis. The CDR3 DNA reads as TGTGCCACCAGCAGAGACCAGGCTGGGGCCAACGTCCTGACTTTC. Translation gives CATSRDQAGANVLTF.